The rows below give T cell receptor beta chains drawn from one sample of a study of human T cells and chemical hapten exposure. TCRdb independently ran MiXCR on the RACE reads; one entry per CDR3 protein. The profile shows under 60,000 distinct CDR3 sequences, 9.5% to 11% of them singletons. Sequencing used whole blood, obtained in connection with sensitization to the hapten diphenylcyclopropenone (DPC). Receptors were obtained from a woman in her thirties or forties with alopecia areata. Some clones in this sample may be carry-over from other donors' samples. The CDR3 runs from the conserved cysteine through the conserved F or W. Each record gives: CDR3 DNA, CDR3 protein, J gene, V gene, D gene, clone size, CDR3 length. A D gene is named only where the DNA matches it firmly. The size of a clone is reported for some rows only, either as once, few or many, or as a class for expanded clones.

TGCGCCAGCAGCTTGGGGACCCAAAACGAAAAACTGTTTTTT	CASSLGTQNEKLFF	TRBJ1-4	TRBV5-1	-	-	14
TGCGCCAGCAGCCAAGATCTTGTGGGCCAGCAAGAGACCCAGTACTTC	CASSQDLVGQQETQYF	TRBJ2-5	TRBV4-3	-	-	16
TGTGCCAGCAGCCCGGACGGATACTATGGCTACACCTTC	CASSPDGYYGYTF	TRBJ1-2	TRBV6-1	-	few	13
TGTGCCAGCAGCCAAGAGCCCGAAAACTATGGCTACACCTTC	CASSQEPENYGYTF	TRBJ1-2	TRBV4-2	-	-	14
TGCAGTGCCTCCCCTAGCGGGAGGGAGAATACGCAGTATTTT	CSASPSGRENTQYF	TRBJ2-3	TRBV20-1	TRBD2	many	14
TGCAGTGCAATTGGTAGCGGGGGGATCACAGATACGCAGTATTTT	CSAIGSGGITDTQYF	TRBJ2-3	TRBV20-1	TRBD2	few	15
TGTGCCACCCGAGGGGGCATCGTCTACGAGCAGTACTTC	CATRGGIVYEQYF	TRBJ2-7	TRBV6-6	TRBD1	few	13
TGTGCCAGCAGCGTCACACAGGGTATTGCCTACGAGCAGTACTTC	CASSVTQGIAYEQYF	TRBJ2-7	TRBV7-8	-	many	15
TGTGCCAGCAGTGCTATAACTGCTGGGGCCAACGTCCTGACTTTC	CASSAITAGANVLTF	TRBJ2-6	TRBV2	-	-	15
TGTGCCAGCAGCCAGCGGAGTTGGGCGGGTGAGCAGTTCTTC	CASSQRSWAGEQFF	TRBJ2-1	TRBV25-1	-	many	14
TGTGCCAGCAGCTTTGGGAAAAACATTCAGTACTTC	CASSFGKNIQYF	TRBJ2-4	TRBV11-2	-	few	12
TGTGCCAGCAGCTTGTATGGGGGAGCCAACGTCCTGACTTTC	CASSLYGGANVLTF	TRBJ2-6	TRBV5-4	-	many	14
TGTGCCAGCAGTGAAAGTTGGCAGGGCTCCCGCTACGAGCAGTACTTC	CASSESWQGSRYEQYF	TRBJ2-7	TRBV2	-	-	16
TGCGCCAGCAGCTTGATAGGGGCGACAGATACGCAGTATTTT	CASSLIGATDTQYF	TRBJ2-3	TRBV5-1	-	many	14
TGTGCCAGCAGCCCATTTCCAGATACGCAGTATTTT	CASSPFPDTQYF	TRBJ2-3	TRBV27	-	few	12
TGCGCCAGCAGCTTACCGGGGATGAACACTGAAGCTTTCTTT	CASSLPGMNTEAFF	TRBJ1-1	TRBV5-1	-	-	14
TGTGCCAGCAGGGGACCAGGGGCTGAAGCTTTCTTT	CASRGPGAEAFF	TRBJ1-1	TRBV12-3/TRBV12-4	-	few	12
TGCAGTGCCCAGCGAGGGGGCCACACAGATACGCAGTATTTT	CSAQRGGHTDTQYF	TRBJ2-3	TRBV20-1	TRBD1	many	14
TGTGCCAGCAGCCGTCGGCCGCCCAACACCGGGGAGCTGTTTTTT	CASSRRPPNTGELFF	TRBJ2-2	TRBV11-2	-	-	15
TGTGCCAGCAAAACTAGCGGGAGGACCGGCGCCCAGTACTTC	CASKTSGRTGAQYF	TRBJ2-5	TRBV2	TRBD2	many	14
TGTGCCAGCAGCTCACAGGGGCCTCCGAGCACCGGGGAGCTGTTTTTT	CASSSQGPPSTGELFF	TRBJ2-2	TRBV11-2	TRBD1	many	16
TGTGCCAGCAGTGAAGGCACGCGCTCTGGGGCCAACGTCCTGACTTTC	CASSEGTRSGANVLTF	TRBJ2-6	TRBV2	-	few	16
TGTGCCAGCAGTTACTCCGGTAGCGGGAGGGCCGGGAGCACAGATACGCAGTATTTT	CASSYSGSGRAGSTDTQYF	TRBJ2-3	TRBV6-2/TRBV6-3	TRBD2	few	19
TGTGCCAGCAGCGGGACAGGAGTACCAGATACGCAGTATTTT	CASSGTGVPDTQYF	TRBJ2-3	TRBV11-2	TRBD1	-	14
TGTGCCAGCAGTTTCAGGACAGGGGGTATTGAGCAGTTCTTC	CASSFRTGGIEQFF	TRBJ2-1	TRBV12-3/TRBV12-4	TRBD1	many	14
TGTGCCAGCAGCCGCCAACTTGTTACAGGCGAGTTGTGGGGCTACACCTTC	CASSRQLVTGELWGYTF	TRBJ1-2	TRBV13	-	medium-sized	17
TGCGCCAGTCGGACCGATCTTAATTCACCCCTCCACTTT	CASRTDLNSPLHF	TRBJ1-6	TRBV5-1	-	many	13
TGTGCCAGCAGCTTAGAGATTACTAGCGGGATTGAGCAGTTCTTC	CASSLEITSGIEQFF	TRBJ2-1	TRBV11-2	TRBD2	many	15
TGTGCCAGTAGTAGCCGGGACGGCGTACCCCACTATGGCTACACCTTC	CASSSRDGVPHYGYTF	TRBJ1-2	TRBV19	-	-	16